This T cell receptor beta chain emerged from a study of blood T cell repertoires in COVID-19. Study-level information: Some COVID-19 samples were acute and others convalescent; all came from the United States, Italy and Spain.

Assay: immunoSEQ multiplex PCR; the TCRdb copy retains only in-frame clones and omits some. Of 45,000 to 65,000 clones in the sample, roughly 84% were seen once. The sample was peripheral blood. This clonotype was sampled from a man aged 80 or over in a cohort sampled during active COVID-19.

DNA of the CDR3: TGCAGTGCTAGTCTTCCTAGCGGGAGCCAAGAGACCCAGTACTTC. This translates into CSASLPSGSQETQYF. The genes are TRBV20-1 and TRBJ2-5, with 10 bases fitting TRBD2. Germline CDR1 reads DFQATT; CDR2 reads SNEGSKA (reference sequence). V gave up 3 bases and J gave up 1 base; unmatched junction bases: 5. The CDR3 has 15 amino acids.